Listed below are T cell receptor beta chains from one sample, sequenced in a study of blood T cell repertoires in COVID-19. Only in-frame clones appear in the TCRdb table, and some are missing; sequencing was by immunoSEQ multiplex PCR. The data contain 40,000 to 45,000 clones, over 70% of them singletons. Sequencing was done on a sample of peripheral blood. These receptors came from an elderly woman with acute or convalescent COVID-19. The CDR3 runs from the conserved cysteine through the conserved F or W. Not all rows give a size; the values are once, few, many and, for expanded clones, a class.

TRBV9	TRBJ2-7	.	CASSVRDTTYEQYF
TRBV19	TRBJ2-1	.	CASSITSGRYNEQFF
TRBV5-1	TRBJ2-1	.	CASSSRGVSYNEQFF
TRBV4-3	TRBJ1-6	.	CASSQEAGAFYNSPLHF
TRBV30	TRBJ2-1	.	CASYRGGDEQFF
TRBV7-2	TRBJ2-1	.	CASSLAGTSGRAYEQFF
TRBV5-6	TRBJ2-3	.	CASSQGTSCYF
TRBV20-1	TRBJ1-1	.	CSASSGVRAVDTEAFF
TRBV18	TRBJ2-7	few	CASSPPSGAGEQYF
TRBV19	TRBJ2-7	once	CASSTDRGEQYF
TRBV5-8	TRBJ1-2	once	CASSPTGQGVFGYTF
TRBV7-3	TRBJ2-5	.	CASTPVVGGTQYF
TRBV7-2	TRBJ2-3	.	CASSFRGTDTQYF
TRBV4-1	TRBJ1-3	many	CASSQVSSGNTIYF
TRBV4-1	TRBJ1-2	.	CASSQDEGRGLIGGYTF
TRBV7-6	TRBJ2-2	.	CASSLGQGGSGELFF
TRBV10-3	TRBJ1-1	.	CAISLAGKGNTEAFF
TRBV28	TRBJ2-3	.	CASSLGRAPWDTQYF
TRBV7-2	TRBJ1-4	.	CASSFQGGGNEKLFF
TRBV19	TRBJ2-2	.	CASTPAGRGELFF
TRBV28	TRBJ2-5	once	CASSLSGLAGQETQYF
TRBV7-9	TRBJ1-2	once	CASSLARATGLFGYGYTF
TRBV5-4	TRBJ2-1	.	CASSLVGTVSYNEQFF
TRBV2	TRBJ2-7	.	CASSAGTAIPTQYF
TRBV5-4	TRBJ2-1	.	CASSWDREVQFF
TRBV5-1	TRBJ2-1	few	CASSFTTTYNEQFF
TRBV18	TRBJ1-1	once	CASSPPGGGGITEAFF
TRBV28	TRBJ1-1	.	CASSSPPDREAFF
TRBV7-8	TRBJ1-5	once	CASSIQNTGQPQHF
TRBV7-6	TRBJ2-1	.	CASSSRQGGLNEQFF
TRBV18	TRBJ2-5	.	CASSPLPPSGSGLQETQYF
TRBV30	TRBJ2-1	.	CAWGGGQGRGASYNEQFF
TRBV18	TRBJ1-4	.	CASSSRGGSEKLFF
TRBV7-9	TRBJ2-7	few	CASSSEAGFYEQYF
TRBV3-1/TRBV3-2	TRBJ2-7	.	CASSQFYATPSSYEQYF
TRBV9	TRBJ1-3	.	CASSFRGGGEGNTIYF
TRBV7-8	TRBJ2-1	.	CASSLIVGDLPILF
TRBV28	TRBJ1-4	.	CASSFSIGQGPNEALFF
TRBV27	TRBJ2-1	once	CASRDSGRVPEQFF
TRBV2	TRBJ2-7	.	CASRGQGALGEQYF
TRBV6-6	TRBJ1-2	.	CASSPPQGDGYTF
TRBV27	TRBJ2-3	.	CASRMDLLAGVTDTQYF
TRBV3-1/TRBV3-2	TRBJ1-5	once	CASSLQGAGGNQPQHF
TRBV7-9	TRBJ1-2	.	CASSPNRAPGNYGYTF
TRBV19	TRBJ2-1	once	CASSMEREGTNEQFF
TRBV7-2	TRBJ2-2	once	CASSLLTGTGIPGELFF
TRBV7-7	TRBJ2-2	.	CASSSTSGTGELFF
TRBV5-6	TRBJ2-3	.	CASSLGERGTDTQYF
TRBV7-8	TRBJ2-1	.	CASSLDNEQFF
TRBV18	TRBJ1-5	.	CASSPLGTVGGARQPQHF
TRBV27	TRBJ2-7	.	CASSSRTGDPYEQYF
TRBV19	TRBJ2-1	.	CASSMLAGGYREQFF
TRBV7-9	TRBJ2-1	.	CASSLVGRWGGQFF
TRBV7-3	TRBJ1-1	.	CASSRTETQEAFF
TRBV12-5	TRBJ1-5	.	CASGLAQGGGQPQHF
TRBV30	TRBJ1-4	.	CAWTDGGEKLFF
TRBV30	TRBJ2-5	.	CAWSGTSAKETQYF